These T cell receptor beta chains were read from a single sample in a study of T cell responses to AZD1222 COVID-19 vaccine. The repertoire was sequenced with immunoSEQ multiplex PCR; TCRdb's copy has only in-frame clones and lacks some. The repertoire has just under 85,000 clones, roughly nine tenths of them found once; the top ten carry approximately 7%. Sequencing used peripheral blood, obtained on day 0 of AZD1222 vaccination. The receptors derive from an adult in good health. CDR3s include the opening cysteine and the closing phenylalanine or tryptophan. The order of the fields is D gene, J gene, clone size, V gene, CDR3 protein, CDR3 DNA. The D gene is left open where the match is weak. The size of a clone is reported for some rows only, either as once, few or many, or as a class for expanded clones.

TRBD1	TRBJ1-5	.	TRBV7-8	CASSLVGDRINQPQHF	TGTGCCAGCAGCTTAGTCGGGGACAGGATCAATCAGCCCCAGCATTTT
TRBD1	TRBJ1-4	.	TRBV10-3	CAISKGQGAGEKLFF	TGTGCCATCAGCAAAGGACAGGGGGCGGGTGAAAAACTGTTTTTT
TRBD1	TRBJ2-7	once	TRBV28	CASNRGAYEQYF	TGTGCCAGCAACAGGGGGGCCTACGAGCAGTACTTC
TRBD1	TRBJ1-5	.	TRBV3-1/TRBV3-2	CASSQAQGAQPQHF	TGTGCCAGCAGCCAAGCTCAGGGGGCCCAGCCCCAGCATTTT
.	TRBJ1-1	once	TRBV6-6	CASRVGGYTEAFF	TGTGCCAGCCGAGTTGGGGGTTACACTGAAGCTTTCTTT
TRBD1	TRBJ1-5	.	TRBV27	CASSGTGPNQPQHF	TGTGCCAGCAGTGGGACAGGGCCTAATCAGCCCCAGCATTTT
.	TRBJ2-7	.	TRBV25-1	CASSPRTYWDEQYF	TGTGCCAGCAGTCCCCGGACCTATTGGGACGAGCAGTACTTC
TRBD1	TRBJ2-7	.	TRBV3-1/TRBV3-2	CASSQDNPGQGGEQYF	TGTGCCAGCAGCCAAGATAACCCCGGACAGGGAGGCGAGCAGTACTTC
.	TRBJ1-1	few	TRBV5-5	CASSWGQGRGKGEAFF	TGTGCCAGCAGCTGGGGCCAGGGCCGGGGCAAGGGTGAAGCTTTCTTT
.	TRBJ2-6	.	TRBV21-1	CASSKDRVQGLPLSGANVLTF	TGTGCCAGCAGCAAAGATCGAGTGCAGGGATTGCCGTTATCTGGGGCCAACGTCCTGACTTTC
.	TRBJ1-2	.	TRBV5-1	CASSLSYDNYGYTF	TGCGCCAGCAGCTTGAGTTACGATAACTATGGCTACACCTTC
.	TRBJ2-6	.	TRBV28	CASKPDRPPSPGANVLTF	TGTGCCAGCAAGCCCGACAGGCCCCCTTCCCCTGGGGCCAACGTCCTGACTTTC
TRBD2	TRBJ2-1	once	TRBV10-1	CASSEAQRGYNEQFF	TGCGCCAGCAGTGAGGCCCAGCGGGGTTACAATGAGCAGTTCTTC
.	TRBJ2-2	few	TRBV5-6	CASSGTPPNTGELFF	TGTGCCAGCAGCGGGACTCCACCGAACACCGGGGAGCTGTTTTTT
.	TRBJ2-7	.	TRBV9	CASSPGSWEQYF	TGTGCCAGCAGCCCCGGGTCCTGGGAGCAGTACTTC
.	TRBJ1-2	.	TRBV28	CASNSLQGRDYGYTF	TGTGCCAGCAATTCCTTACAGGGACGTGACTATGGCTACACCTTC
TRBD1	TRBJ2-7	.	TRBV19	CASSIDLGTASYEQYF	TGTGCCAGTAGTATAGATCTAGGGACAGCTTCCTACGAGCAGTACTTC
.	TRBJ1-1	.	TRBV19	CASSSYTEAFF	TGTGCCAGTAGTAGTTACACTGAAGCTTTCTTT
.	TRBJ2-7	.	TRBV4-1	CASSQDPSGSSYEQYF	TGCGCCAGCAGCCAAGATCCCAGCGGGTCCTCCTACGAGCAGTACTTC
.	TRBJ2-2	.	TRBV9	CASRRTANTGELFF	TGTGCCAGCAGGAGGACAGCGAACACCGGGGAGCTGTTTTTT
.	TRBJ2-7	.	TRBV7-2	CASSLYRQPIYEQYF	TGTGCCAGCAGCTTATACAGACAGCCCATCTACGAGCAGTACTTC
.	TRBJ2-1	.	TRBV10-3	CAISEPGTATFF	TGTGCCATCAGTGAACCGGGGACCGCGACGTTCTTC
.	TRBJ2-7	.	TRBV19	CASSILPRQGRTYEQYF	TGTGCCAGTAGTATTCTCCCCCGGCAGGGAAGGACCTACGAGCAGTACTTC
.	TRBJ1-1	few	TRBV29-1	CSVEKGMNTEAFF	TGCAGCGTTGAAAAGGGTATGAACACTGAAGCTTTCTTT
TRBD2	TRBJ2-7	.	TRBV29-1	CSVGWTSGSYEQYF	TGCAGCGTTGGGTGGACTAGCGGCTCCTACGAGCAGTACTTC
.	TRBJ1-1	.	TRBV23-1	CASTFGPGGANTEAFF	TGCGCCAGCACCTTTGGACCCGGGGGGGCGAACACTGAAGCTTTCTTT
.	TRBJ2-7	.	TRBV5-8	CASSSPDTDSYEQYF	TGTGCCAGCAGCTCCCCGGACACGGACTCCTACGAGCAGTACTTC
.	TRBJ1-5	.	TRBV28	CASSLEPQHF	TGTGCCAGCAGTTTAGAGCCCCAGCATTTT
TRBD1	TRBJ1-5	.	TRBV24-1	CATSDDRGNQPQHF	TGTGCCACCAGTGATGACAGGGGGAATCAGCCCCAGCATTTT
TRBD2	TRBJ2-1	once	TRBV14	CASSWTTTSAFNEQFF	TGTGCCAGCAGCTGGACTACGACTAGCGCCTTCAATGAGCAGTTCTTC
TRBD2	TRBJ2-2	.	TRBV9	CASSVGSSGSANTGELFF	TGTGCCAGCAGCGTAGGTAGTAGCGGGAGCGCGAACACCGGGGAGCTGTTTTTT
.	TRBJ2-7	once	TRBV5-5	CASSPDPIYEQYF	TGTGCCAGCAGCCCGGACCCTATCTACGAGCAGTACTTC
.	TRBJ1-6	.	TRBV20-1	CSPNNSPLHF	TGCAGTCCCAATAATTCACCCCTCCACTTT
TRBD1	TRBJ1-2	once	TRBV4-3	CASSQNRGNYGYTF	TGCGCCAGCAGCCAAAACAGGGGAAACTATGGCTACACCTTC
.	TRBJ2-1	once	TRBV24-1	CATSELAVGEQFF	TGTGCCACCAGTGAACTCGCGGTCGGTGAGCAGTTCTTC
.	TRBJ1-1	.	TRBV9	CASSTSGQNTEAFF	TGTGCCAGCAGCACCTCGGGACAGAACACTGAAGCTTTCTTT
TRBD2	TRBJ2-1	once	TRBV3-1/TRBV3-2	CASSQGSGGGFDEQFF	TGTGCCAGCAGCCAAGGTTCGGGGGGTGGTTTCGATGAGCAGTTCTTC
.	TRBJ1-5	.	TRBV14	CASSPRLLGQPQHF	TGTGCCAGCAGCCCCAGACTGCTTGGTCAGCCCCAGCATTTT
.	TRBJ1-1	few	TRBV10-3	CAISEWERGGVAEAFF	TGTGCCATCAGTGAGTGGGAGCGGGGGGGGGTAGCTGAAGCTTTCTTT
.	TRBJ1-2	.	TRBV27	CASSLIGKGTYGYTF	TGTGCCAGCAGTTTAATAGGCAAGGGGACTTATGGCTACACCTTC
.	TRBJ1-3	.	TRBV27	CASRVGGQSGNTIYF	TGTGCCAGCAGGGTGGGCGGACAGTCTGGAAACACCATATATTTT
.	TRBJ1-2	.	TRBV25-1	CASSPHGQNYGYTF	TGTGCCAGCAGTCCTCACGGACAGAACTATGGCTACACCTTC
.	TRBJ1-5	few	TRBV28	CASSLERFSNQPQHF	TGTGCCAGCAGTTTAGAACGGTTTAGCAATCAGCCCCAGCATTTT
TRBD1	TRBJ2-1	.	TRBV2	CASSVDRDEQFF	TGTGCCAGCAGCGTTGACAGGGATGAGCAGTTCTTC
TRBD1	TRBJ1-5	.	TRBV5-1	CASSKGQGDQPQHF	TGCGCCAGCAGCAAGGGACAGGGGGATCAGCCCCAGCATTTT
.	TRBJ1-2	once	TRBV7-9	CASSLGRGAYGYTF	TGTGCCAGCAGCTTAGGCCGGGGTGCCTATGGCTACACCTTC
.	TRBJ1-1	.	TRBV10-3	CAISEAPAAMNTEAFF	TGTGCCATCAGTGAGGCCCCTGCAGCTATGAACACTGAAGCTTTCTTT
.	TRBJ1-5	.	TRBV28	CASSLSGDRQPQHF	TGTGCCAGCAGCTTGTCGGGGGACCGTCAGCCCCAGCATTTT
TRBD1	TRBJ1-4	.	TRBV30	CAWSVGQATNEKLFF	TGTGCCTGGAGTGTGGGACAGGCAACTAATGAAAAACTGTTTTTT
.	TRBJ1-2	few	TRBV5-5	CASNTGTGFYGYTF	TGTGCCAGCAACACCGGAACAGGTTTCTATGGCTACACCTTC
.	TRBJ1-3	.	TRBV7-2	CASSTQNSPSGNTIYF	TGTGCCAGCAGCACGCAGAACAGTCCCTCTGGAAACACCATATATTTT